The 10 T cell receptor beta chains given below trace back to one sample, sequenced in a study of cytomegalovirus exposure and HLA in healthy donors. Amplification used 60 Vbeta primers and 13 Jbeta primers. The method was immunoSEQ multiplex PCR; TCRdb's version includes in-frame clones alone and lacks a portion of them. This sample has under 150,000 clones, with over 75% found just once. Sequences were obtained from PBMCs. All receptors come from a boy between 10 and 17 years old in good health and CMV-seronegative.

The chain has TRBV27 and TRBJ1-4; D is perhaps TRBD1 (5 bases). CDR1 is MNHEY, CDR2 SMNVEV, per germline (reference sequence). The CDR3 length is 14 residues. V gave up 3 bases and J gave up 7 bases, with 12 bases separating them. The CDR3 sequence is CASSFGRGIEKLFF. Written as DNA, the CDR3 is TGTGCCAGCAGTTTTGGAAGGGGAATTGAAAAACTGTTTTTT.

This sequence joins TRBV18 and TRBJ2-7, with D tentatively TRBD2 (6 bases). CDR1 KGHSH and CDR2 LQKENI come from the germline V gene. This CDR3 comprises 15 residues. V was shortened by 8 bases and J by 3 bases, with 20 bases between the two germline ends. The CDR3 reads CASTRSEEGRYEQYF. In nucleotides, the CDR3 is TGTGCCAGCACGCGATCGGAGGAGGGACGCTACGAGCAGTACTTC.

This chain connects TRBV4-1 to TRBJ1-2; D is undetermined. The CDR3 contains 15 residues. CDR1 and CDR2 (germline): MGHRA, YSYEKL. V was clipped by 0 bases and J by 6 bases, with 14 bases between them. As DNA, the CDR3 is TGCGCCAGCAGCCAAGATCCGGGAGCCTTAGATGGCTACACCTTC. Its protein is CASSQDPGALDGYTF.

V usage is TRBV5-3 and J usage is TRBJ2-7; the match to TRBD2 covers 10 bases. Being an ORF, TRBV5-3 has a function that is uncertain. The CDR3 length is 14 residues. V was pared by 2 bases and J by 6 bases, with 5 bases of the junction left unmatched. The CDR3 nucleotides read TGTGCCAGAAGCTTAAGGACTAGCGGTTCCGAGCAGTACTTC. It codes for CARSLRTSGSEQYF.

The V and J genes are TRBV4-3 and TRBJ2-1, with 12 bases identical to TRBD2. With 0 bases clipped from V and 8 bases from J, the junction kept 17 bases outside the gene matches. The length of the CDR3 is 20 residues. Per germline, CDR1 LGHNA and CDR2 YSLEER. This CDR3 is CASSQDLGRLAGGPWDEQFF. The CDR3 nucleotides are TGCGCCAGCAGCCAAGATTTGGGGAGGCTAGCGGGAGGGCCATGGGATGAGCAGTTCTTC.

This clone was detected only a few times. This rearrangement joins TRBV6-5 to TRBJ1-2; 7 bases align to TRBD1. CDR1 is MNHEY, CDR2 SVGAGI, per germline. The CDR3 has 14 residues. The trim removed 2 bases at V and 7 bases at J, leaving 7 bases unmatched. DNA of the CDR3: TGTGCCAGCAGTTACGACAGGGAGTTTAGTGGCTACACCTTC. It is translated as CASSYDREFSGYTF.

This rearrangement joins TRBV4-3 to TRBJ2-2; 10 positions agree with TRBD2. Germline CDR1 is LGHNA and CDR2 is YSLEER. The CDR3 covers 17 residues. V was clipped by 0 bases and J by 9 bases; unmatched bases: 10. The DNA for the CDR3 is TGCGCCAGCAGCCAAGATTTCGGAGCGGGAGGGCCCCGGGAGCTGTTTTTT. It codes for CASSQDFGAGGPRELFF.

The rearrangement joins TRBV7-9 to TRBJ2-1; 8 bases agree with TRBD2. Germline V gives CDR1 SEHNR, CDR2 FQNEAQ (reference sequence). The CDR3 length is 16 residues. J gave up 9 bases and V 4 bases, and 14 bases lay outside the gene matches. DNA for the CDR3: TGTGCCAGCAGCTACGAGCGGGAGTTTTCGAGCGGTGAGCAGTTCTTC. This translates into CASSYEREFSSGEQFF.

The chain joins TRBV27 to TRBJ2-7, with D tentatively TRBD2 (6 bases). CDR1 is MNHEY and CDR2 is SMNVEV in the germline V gene (reference sequence). The CDR3 is 12 amino acids. This CDR3 reads CPTRGVSYEQYF. The DNA for the CDR3 is TGTCCCACGCGGGGAGTCTCCTACGAGCAGTACTTC.

The V and J genes are TRBV6-1 and TRBJ2-5, with D possibly matching TRBD2 (5 bases). The CDR3 loop spans 14 amino acids. Germline CDR1 is MNHNS and CDR2 is SASEGT. V lost 6 bases, J lost 3 bases, and 14 bases lay in between. Written as DNA, the CDR3 is TGTGCCAGCAGCGGGGTGAACAGAGAAGAGACCCAGTACTTC. It is translated as CASSGVNREETQYF.